Sequencing of this T cell receptor beta chain was carried out in a study of siplizumab effects on memory and regulatory T cells. Study-wide results and limits: With siplizumab, mappable alloreactive CD4+ clones averaged roughly 65% Treg-derived, versus around 27% in controls. There was no confirmation of the suppressive function of proliferating Tregs from siplizumab cultures. Most alloreactive clones went unmapped to unstimulated subsets; only a minor fraction mapped.

Concerning this clone: Its antigen is unknown.

Clones were read by immunoSEQ multiplex PCR, and TCRdb kept only the in-frame ones, dropping some. The profile shows some 97,000 clones, 75% to 95% of them singletons. The CDR3 runs to 12 residues. The germline V and J ends were trimmed by 3 bases and 8 bases, with 10 bases remaining between them. Germline CDR1 reads SNHLY; CDR2 reads FYNNEI. The clonotype comes from a human donor in good health. Some clones in this sample may be carry-over from other donors' samples. Sequenced input: CD4+ T cells sorted from blood. The chain is built from TRBV2 and TRBJ1-1; the D is unclear. For the CDR3, the DNA is TGTGCCAGCAGTGATCAGATTCCCGAAGCTTTCTTT. It is translated as CASSDQIPEAFF.